One TCR beta chain is described in this entry. Its specificity is not known. 5'RACE with constant-segment primers yielded barcoded, UMI-tagged TCR alpha and TCR beta cDNA libraries. MiXCR, applied by TCRdb to the 5' RACE reads, yields one record per CDR3 protein. Here the sample spans about 350,000 distinct CDR3 sequences, 12% to 15% being singletons. This sample stems from a study of T-cell memory formation after mild COVID-19. Study observations and caveats: Among CD4+ contracting clones, most were CM and EM, and CD8+ ones EMRA. The study found balanced CD4/CD8 in clones contracting day 15 to 85 and a CD4+ lean in later expanders.

This CDR3 comprises 16 residues. V was pared by 1 base and J by 0 bases, with 10 bases between. Germline CDR1 SEHNR, CDR2 FQNEAQ (reference sequence). Sequences were obtained from PBMCs or a T cell subset sorted from them (not recorded which). The chain joins TRBV7-9 to TRBJ1-3; possibly TRBD1 for D (5 bases). This TCR derives from a man aged 18 to 29 who had mild COVID-19 (a few samples of this study predate the infection). Cell type and time point are not known. CDR3 sequence (DNA): TGTGCCAGCAGCTTAGTCGGACACACCTCTGGAAACACCATATATTTT. It encodes CASSLVGHTSGNTIYF.